This T cell receptor beta chain was obtained from a study of blood T cell repertoires in COVID-19. Study-wide background: Samples came from the United States, Italy and Spain, spanning acute and convalescent COVID-19. PBMCs, B-cell-depleted T cells, or T cells were the source of the cDNA or gDNA that made up the material.

CDR1 LNHNV and CDR2 YYDKDF come from the germline V gene (reference sequence). V shed 3 bases and J shed 4 bases, with 18 bases lying between them. The CDR3 is made up of 16 amino acids. In the study's own analysis: Nucleated cell number was recorded as an estimate derived from reference gene primer amplification. Measured with immunoSEQ multiplex PCR; TCRdb has only the in-frame clones, and not every one. That table is the source of V, J and clone size, and D and trimming were worked out from the DNA. Of 300,000 to 450,000 clones in the sample, more than 70% were seen once. Seattle participants joined during active infection and were tracked over time.

The clonotype was recovered from a woman aged 55 to 70 with COVID-19, enrolled during active disease. The chain uses TRBV15 and TRBJ1-1; a possible D gene is TRBD1 (6 bases). Sequenced sample: peripheral blood. CDR3 DNA sequence: TGTGCCACCAGCAGCAACCTCAGGGGATTAAGCACTGAAGCTTTCTTT. Its protein is CATSSNLRGLSTEAFF. The whole variable domain, filled in from reference TRBV15 and TRBJ1-1, reads DAMVIQNPRYQVTQFGKPVTLSCSQTLNHNVMYWYQQKSSQAPKLLFHYYDKDFNNEADTPDNFQSRRPNTSFCFLDIRSPGLGDTAMYLCATSSNLRGLSTEAFFGQGTRLTVV.